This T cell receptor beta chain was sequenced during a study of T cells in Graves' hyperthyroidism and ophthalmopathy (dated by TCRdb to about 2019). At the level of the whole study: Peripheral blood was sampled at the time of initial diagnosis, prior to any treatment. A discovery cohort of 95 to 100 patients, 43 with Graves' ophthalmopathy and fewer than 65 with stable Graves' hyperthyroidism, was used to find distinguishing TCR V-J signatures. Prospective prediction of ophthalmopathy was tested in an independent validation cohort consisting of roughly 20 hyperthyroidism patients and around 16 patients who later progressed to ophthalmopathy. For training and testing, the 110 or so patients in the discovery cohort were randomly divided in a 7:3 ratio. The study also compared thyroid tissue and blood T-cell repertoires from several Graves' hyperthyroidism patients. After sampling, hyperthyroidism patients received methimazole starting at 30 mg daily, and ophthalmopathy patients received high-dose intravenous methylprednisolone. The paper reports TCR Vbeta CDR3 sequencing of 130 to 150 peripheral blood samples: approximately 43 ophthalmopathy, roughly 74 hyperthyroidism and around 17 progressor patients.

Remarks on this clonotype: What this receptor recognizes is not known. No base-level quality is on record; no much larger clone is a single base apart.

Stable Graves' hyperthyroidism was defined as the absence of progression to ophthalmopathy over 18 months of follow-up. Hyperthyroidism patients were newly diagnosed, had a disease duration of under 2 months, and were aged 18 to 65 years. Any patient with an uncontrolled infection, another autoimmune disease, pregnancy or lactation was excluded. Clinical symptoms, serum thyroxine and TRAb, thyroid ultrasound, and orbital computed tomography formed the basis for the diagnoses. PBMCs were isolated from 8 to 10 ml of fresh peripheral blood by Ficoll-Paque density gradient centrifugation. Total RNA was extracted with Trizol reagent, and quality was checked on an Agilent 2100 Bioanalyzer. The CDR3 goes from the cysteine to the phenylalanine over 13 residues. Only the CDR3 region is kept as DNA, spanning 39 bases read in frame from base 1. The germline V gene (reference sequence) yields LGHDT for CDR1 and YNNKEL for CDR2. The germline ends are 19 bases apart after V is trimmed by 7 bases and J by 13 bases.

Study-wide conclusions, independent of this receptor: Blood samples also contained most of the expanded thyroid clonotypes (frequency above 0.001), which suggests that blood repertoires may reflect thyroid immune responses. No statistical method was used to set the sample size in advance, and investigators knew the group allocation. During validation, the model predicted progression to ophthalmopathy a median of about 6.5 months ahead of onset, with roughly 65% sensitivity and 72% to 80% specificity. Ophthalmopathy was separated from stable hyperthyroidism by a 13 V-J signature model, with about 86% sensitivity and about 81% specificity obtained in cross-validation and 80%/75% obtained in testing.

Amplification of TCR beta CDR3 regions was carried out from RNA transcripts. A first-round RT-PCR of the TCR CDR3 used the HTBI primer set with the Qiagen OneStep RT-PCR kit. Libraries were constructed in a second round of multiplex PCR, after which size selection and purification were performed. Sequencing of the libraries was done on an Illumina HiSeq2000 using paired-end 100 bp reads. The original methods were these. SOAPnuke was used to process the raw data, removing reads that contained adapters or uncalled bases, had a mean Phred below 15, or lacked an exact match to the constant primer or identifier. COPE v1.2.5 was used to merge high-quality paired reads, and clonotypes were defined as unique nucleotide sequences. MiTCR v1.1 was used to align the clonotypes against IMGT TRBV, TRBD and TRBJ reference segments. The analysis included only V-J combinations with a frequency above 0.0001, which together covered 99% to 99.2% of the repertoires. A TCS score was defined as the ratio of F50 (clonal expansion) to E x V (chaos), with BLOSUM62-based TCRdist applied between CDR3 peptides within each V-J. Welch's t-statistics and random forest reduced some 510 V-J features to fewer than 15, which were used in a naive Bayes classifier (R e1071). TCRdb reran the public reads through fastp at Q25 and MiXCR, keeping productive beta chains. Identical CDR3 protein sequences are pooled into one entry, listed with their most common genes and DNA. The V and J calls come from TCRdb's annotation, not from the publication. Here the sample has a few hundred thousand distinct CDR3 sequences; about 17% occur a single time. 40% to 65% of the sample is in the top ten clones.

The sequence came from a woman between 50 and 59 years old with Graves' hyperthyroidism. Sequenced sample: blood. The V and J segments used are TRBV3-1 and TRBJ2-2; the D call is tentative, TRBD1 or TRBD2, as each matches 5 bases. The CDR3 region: CASMMRGTRMLFF. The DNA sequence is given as TGTGCCAGCATGATGAGGGGCACCCGGATGCTGTTTTTT.